Described below is a single TCR beta chain sequence and its context. Its antigen target is currently unknown. No base qualities exist here, and no much larger clone lies one base off it. CDR1 and CDR2 were assigned from the germline V gene (reference sequence) as SEHNR and FQNEAQ. The V end gives up 4 bases and the J end 2 bases, leaving 8 bases in the junction not matched to a gene. Including cysteine and phenylalanine, the CDR3 has 16 amino acids. Solely the CDR3 DNA is kept, with 48 bases framed from the first base. This sample is drawn from a study of shared clonotypes between healthy human individuals (dated by TCRdb to about 2020). Regarding the study in general: A couple of women and three men aged 18 to 49 years were included in the cohort. Different laboratories and diverse techniques were used to prepare libraries and sequence TCR repertoires, to increase sequencing depth and limit assay-specific biases. Per donor, leukapheresis produced somewhere between about 0.85 and 8.9 billion PBMCs. To estimate repertoire size and how much clonotypes are shared between individuals, the study performed deep sequencing of blood TCR repertoires from a handful of healthy adults. For each donor, CD4 naive and CD4 memory were each run on three plates, CD8 naive on two plates, and CD8 memory on one plate. General findings and caveats noted by the study authors: The genetic and exposure-history diversity represented was limited by the small number of donors. Compared with non-shared clonotypes, the clonotypes found in all four sorted-subset donors had higher generation probabilities. Based on pairwise subsampling, the degree of clonotype sharing among donors was expected to be affected by sequencing depth. Sampling was limited to blood, and TCR repertoires in tissue likely differ from TCR repertoires in blood. Naive subsets generally had larger estimated clonotype richness than memory subsets did. When a handful of donors were compared, the shared fraction of clonotypes was about 5% for naive CD4, less than 4% for naive CD8, roughly 2.5% for memory CD4, and 0.4% for memory CD8. Rarefaction of sorted-subset datasets indicated incomplete sequencing despite the large sequencing depth.

Using the deep immunoSEQ assay, TCR CDR3 regions were amplified from genomic DNA by multiplex PCR. Genomic DNA extracted from each cell subset was distributed evenly over all wells of several immunoSEQ 96-well plates, and each plate served as one replicate. For sorted subsets, around 200 ng genomic DNA, equal to 25,000 to 35,000 T cell genomes, was loaded into each replicate PCR. The purified libraries were quantified using a Qubit 3.0 fluorometer, sized with a Bioanalyzer 2100, and then quantified again using the KAPA Library Quantification kit. Every immunoSEQ 96-well plate was sequenced on a separate single-read 150-cycle Illumina NextSeq 550 flow cell. The published analysis was carried out like this. Because the immunoSEQ output included only junctional sequences and no quality scores, the filtering could not be the same as the filtering used for full-length reads. Sequences were annotated with PyIR, a Python wrapper for IgBLAST v1.9, and V/J genes and CDR3 were assigned using IMGT germline references. Reads were filtered out if the reads had weak V/J assignments (E-value above 1e-6), no CDR3, stop codons, out-of-frame junctions, or ambiguous translated residues. V3J clonotypes were defined as sequences sharing an identical inferred V gene, J gene, and CDR3 amino acid sequence. Percentage overlap between repertoires was computed as shared unique clonotypes divided by the size of the smaller repertoire. RTK rarefaction, the Chao1 estimator, and Recon v2.1 estimates of unobserved clonotypes were used to assess repertoire richness. Generation probabilities for all TCRbeta clonotypes obtained by the gDNA method from a handful of donors were computed using OLGA. In TCRdb, the immuneACCESS table is reduced to in-frame sequences with V and J assigned. These tables do not hold every clone; where another copy was compared, an unresolved V gene accounts for under half, and the others remain unexplained. V and J calls and clone size are copied from that table; D and trimming were computed from the DNA. The sample data list hundreds of thousands of clones, and 80% to 90% of these were observed just once. The ten top clones hold roughly 16% of the sample.

Donors were healthy HIV-negative adults with no recently reported acute infections or vaccinations. All donors were Caucasian adults living in Nashville, Tennessee, USA. CD8 memory samples were composed of magnetically selected CD45RO+ cells combined with CCR7-negative CD45RA+ effector memory (TemRA) cells. Blood was obtained by leukapheresis, after which PBMCs were separated by Ficoll-Histopaque density gradient centrifugation and cryopreserved in liquid nitrogen vapor phase. Purity and quantity of every magnetically sorted T cell population were checked by analytical flow cytometry. From each sorted fraction, genomic DNA was isolated and quantified by UV absorbance on a Nanodrop 2000c.

The TCR originated in a man aged 18 to 30 in good health. The sequence joins TRBV7-9 to TRBJ2-3, with TRBD2 identical over 8 junction bases. Sequencing was carried out using memory CD8+ T cells sorted from blood. The cell subset or site label here, explained by the study, means: CD45RO+ cells pooled with CCR7-negative TemRA cells. The sequence in DNA is TGTGCCAGCAGCTCGCCTCTAGCGGGCAACACAGATACGCAGTATTTT. The translation is CASSSPLAGNTDTQYF.